The present T cell receptor (beta chain) was sequenced within a study of blood T cell repertoires in COVID-19. Across the whole study: T cells, B-cell-depleted T cells, or PBMCs supplied cDNA or gDNA.

Clones were sequenced by immunoSEQ multiplex PCR, and TCRdb holds only the in-frame ones, with some missing. The repertoire holds roughly 120,000 clones, with around 90% as singletons. V was pared by 0 bases and J by 2 bases, with 4 bases of the junction left unmatched. The CDR3 contains 15 residues. Germline V gives CDR1 SGHAT, CDR2 FQDESV (reference sequence). The chain links TRBV11-1 to TRBJ2-7, with 7 bases that match TRBD1. This receptor was taken from a human donor in a cohort sampled during active COVID-19. Sample: peripheral blood. The CDR3 sequence is CASSLADRPTYEQYF. The CDR3 nucleotides are TGTGCCAGCAGCTTAGCGGACAGGCCCACCTACGAGCAGTACTTC.